Sequencing of this TCR beta chain was carried out in a study of cytomegalovirus exposure and HLA in healthy donors (dated by TCRdb to the late 2010s). Study-level background: An earlier analysis of several hundred of the donors reported more than 250 Gb of sequence data and some 120 million unique TCR beta sequences from about 179 million T cells. Roughly 300 gigabases of sequencing data and approximately 93 million unique TCR sequences were included in an early release covering several hundred HLA-typed donors. Of the roughly 390 genotyped donors, approximately 83% fell in the genetic ancestry cluster associated with self-reported Caucasian donors. The aim of the study was to test whether cataloging public T cell receptors could identify signatures of past pathogen exposure. The study profiled the T cell repertoires of hundreds of subjects by immunosequencing and related them to cytomegalovirus serostatus. A separate validation cohort of approximately 130 different subjects was used in addition to the approximately 670-subject first cohort. To predict cytomegalovirus infection status, the study brought together high-throughput TCR immunosequencing, statistical association of individual TCRs with disease status, and machine learning. To study patterns of TCR occurrence, a later analysis re-analyzed previously published TCR beta repertoires from around 660 donors and added high-resolution HLA genotyping. Rather than using new phenotypic data, the later analysis identified candidate immune exposures from TCR beta sequences and from how often those sequences occurred across donors. To decide whether each TCR beta V gene segment behaved as functional or pseudogenic, an earlier analysis of fewer than 750 of the donors relied on high-throughput TCR beta sequencing. Donor age, sex, ethnicity and CMV serostatus were collected together with the repertoire data. A later genetic analysis took genome-wide SNP genotypes for about three fifths of the 666 donors and used that subset as a discovery cohort. All discovery cohort repertoires had been generated using a single sequencing platform. Class I and class II HLA loci were covered by the typing at four-digit resolution. The number of donors typed differed by locus, with roughly 629-640 for A, B, C, DRB1 and DQB1, roughly 520 for DQA1, under 610 for DPA1, and some 470 for DPB1. A few DR-DQ haplotypes were treated as single units for association and clustering because of strong linkage in the cohort. Across 398 genotyped donors of the cohort, an average of roughly 250,000 unique TCR beta nucleotide sequences per donor were sequenced, and roughly 20% of those sequences were non-productive.

Its CDR3 holds 16 amino acids, cysteine through phenylalanine. The sequence is cut down to CDR3 DNA, 48 bases in frame from base 1. Sequences PRHDT (CDR1) and FYEKMQ (CDR2) are obtained from the germline V gene (reference sequence). Broader findings and caveats from the paper: HLA typing was unavailable for some donors at each locus, so association tests used only the typed subset. Presence/absence analyses assumed roughly uniform sequencing depth across donors, an assumption that may not hold. Fewer than 20 rarely observed V segments, including chromosome 9 orphons, were excluded from the earlier analysis of a few hundred of the donors because counts were too low. A later analysis reported that several top co-occurrence clusters appeared linked to parvovirus B19, influenza, CMV and Epstein-Barr virus. According to a later analysis, most CMV-associated TCR beta chains appeared to be HLA-restricted, and the HLA associations seemed to be driven largely by CMV exposure. According to a later genetic analysis, donors in an Asian-associated ancestry cluster had fewer N-insertions in productive TCRs than the approximately 700-donor mean. A few of the identified cytomegalovirus-associated TCR beta chains were confirmed in vitro to be specific for cytomegalovirus antigens. According to a later analysis, TCR association rates differed among HLA loci, with DRB1 alleles showing the most associated TCRs and HLA-C alleles showing the fewest. A later analysis associated 15,000 to 20,000 TCR beta sequences with specific HLA alleles at a false discovery rate of 0.05. Most TCR sequences were seen in very few donors, while some public TCRs were found in many individuals. A further reported finding was that TCR beta sequences accurately predicted the HLA-A and HLA-B alleles for most subjects in the first cohort. In an earlier analysis of several hundred of the donors, most TCR beta V segments were observed in productive rearrangements about 87% or about 30% of the time, broadly matching IMGT annotations. When HLA alleles, especially DR and DQ, strongly co-occurred, attributing TCR associations to individual alleles was difficult. Some IMGT-functional V segments, including TRBV6-2 and TRBV6-3, could not be distinguished by the 87-base-pair reads and were therefore excluded. The classifier was reported to diagnose cytomegalovirus status with high specificity and sensitivity in both the original cohort and the validation cohort. The sequencing pipeline was judged likely to have produced a cluster of highly shared sequence variants as a technical artifact. Linkage disequilibrium might explain the correlated functional status among segregating V segments, but an unknown experimental factor could not be excluded. The cohort was sequenced for TCR beta chains only, and without alpha or paired-chain data the features that could be detected were limited. The only immune exposure information available for the cohort was CMV serostatus. It was suggested by the authors that the approach could potentially be generalized to other disease states and immunological phenotypes. An association between a missense DCLRE1C variant and V-gene and J-gene trimming of TCR beta chains was found in a later genetic analysis and replicated in an independent cohort. The study gave a list of 150 to 200 TCR beta chains associated with cytomegalovirus. A later analysis found that HLA-associated TCR beta chains were more clonally expanded and had lower generation probabilities than equally common non-associated chains.

The cohort was made up of approximately 700 healthy bone marrow donors. All cohort members were sampled while nominally healthy, although unrecorded immune exposures were likely present. The donor was CMV seropositive and was included in the group of some 290 seropositive cohort members. A peripheral blood sample was provided by each donor, and peripheral blood mononuclear cells were used for TCR beta sequencing. Genomic DNA was extracted from the blood cell samples with the Qiagen DNeasy Blood Extraction Kit. The method behind the library was the immunoSEQ multiplex PCR assay. For the multiplex PCR, a mixture combining 60 forward primers for TCR Vbeta segments and 13 reverse primers for TCR Jbeta segments was used. Amplification of the CDR3 region of rearranged TCR beta genes was performed with a multiplex PCR assay on genomic DNA. The Illumina HiSeq System was used to sequence the amplified TCR beta libraries as 87-base-pair reads. The study's own analysis went as follows. A later analysis tallied about 77 million unique TCR beta chains across the 640 or so repertoires, and about 10 million of those chains were shared by two or more donors. To remove PCR and sequencing errors, raw reads were error-corrected and collapsed into unique sequences using a nearest-neighbor algorithm that merged closely related sequences. V, D and J gene segments were assigned by aligning CDR3 sequences to IMGT reference sequences. For a sequence to be retained, a match of at least six nucleotides to both a V gene segment and a J gene segment was required. A rearrangement was called productive if the CDR3 had no stop codons and remained in frame with V and J, and every other rearrangement was called non-productive. Following IMGT convention, CDR3 was defined as the stretch from the second conserved V-encoded cysteine up to the conserved J-encoded phenylalanine. In an earlier analysis of approximately 590 of the donors, sequences lacking an unambiguous match to a single V gene segment were excluded. In an earlier analysis of 587 of the donors, V segments were called functional above 56.7% productive rearrangements and were called segregating when the between-donor standard deviation exceeded 5%. A statistical classification framework was built for diagnosing cytomegalovirus status from the catalog of TCR beta chain sequences. A later analysis assigned V and J genes by comparing TCR nucleotide sequences with IMGT/GENE-DB human TR gene sequences. The TCRdist pipeline was used in a later analysis to assign CDR3 sequences and most-parsimonious VDJ recombination scenarios. A later analysis defined each TCR beta chain by its CDR3 amino acid sequence plus V-gene family, and excluded reads lacking a unique V-gene family. A later analysis removed 550 to 650 highly shared, low-generation-probability nucleotide sequences to deal with suspected cross-contamination and a sequencing artifact. For each public chain, a later analysis derived a clonal expansion index from normalized ranks of inferred template counts within each repertoire. Generation probabilities in a later analysis came from a VDJ recombination model fitted to out-of-frame rearrangements, and those results were checked against IGoR. A later analysis scored TCR-TCR, TCR-HLA and TCR-CMV co-occurrence with hypergeometric tests, applying a repertoire-size bias correction to TCR pairs. In a later analysis, false discovery rates were estimated by permuting HLA or CMV assignments 20 times. In a later analysis, co-occurring TCRs were grouped using DBSCAN, with TCRdist sequence similarity added in when clustering inside HLA-allele-positive subsets. Repertoires with fewer than 30,000 or more than 120,000 public chains, plus five repertoires with anomalous nucleotide sharing, were excluded from co-occurrence clustering. The source is immuneACCESS, and TCRdb retained only in-frame sequences with V and J called. Part of the clones is not carried over; for the studies checked, unresolved V genes explain less than half of this, and the remainder is unexplained. V, J and clone size were drawn from that table, and D and trimming were deduced from the DNA. The sample table lists around 150,000 clones, around three quarters of them with a count of one. The top ten clones comprise approximately 6.2% of the sample.

As for this clone: The antigen it recognizes is unknown. The junction does not match germline at one end; this may be a read error.

The sample taken for sequencing was PBMCs. The sequence was obtained from a man in his forties in good health and CMV-seropositive. This sequence uses TRBV13 and TRBJ1-2, and TRBD1 matches 8 of the central bases. The CDR3 region reads CASSLSLEGRGHGYTF. The DNA sequence is given as TGTGCCAGCAGCTTAAGTTTAGAGGGCAGGGGGCATGGCTACACCTTT.